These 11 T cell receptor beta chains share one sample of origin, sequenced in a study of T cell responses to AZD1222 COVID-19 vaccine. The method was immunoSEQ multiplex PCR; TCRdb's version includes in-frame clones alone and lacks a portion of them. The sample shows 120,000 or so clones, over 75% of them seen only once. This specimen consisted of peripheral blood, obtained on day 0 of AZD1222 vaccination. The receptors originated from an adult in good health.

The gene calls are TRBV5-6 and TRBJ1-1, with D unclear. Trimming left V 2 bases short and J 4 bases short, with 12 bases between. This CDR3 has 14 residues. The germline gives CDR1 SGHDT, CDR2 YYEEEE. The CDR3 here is CASSFLGRSTEAFF. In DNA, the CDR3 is TGTGCCAGCAGCTTTTTGGGAAGGAGCACTGAAGCTTTCTTT.

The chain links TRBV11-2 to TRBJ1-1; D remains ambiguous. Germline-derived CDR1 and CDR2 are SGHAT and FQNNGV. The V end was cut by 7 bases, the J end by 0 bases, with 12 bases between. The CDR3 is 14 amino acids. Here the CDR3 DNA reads TGTGCCAGCACGATCCGAGAGCTGAACACTGAAGCTTTCTTT. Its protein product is CASTIRELNTEAFF.

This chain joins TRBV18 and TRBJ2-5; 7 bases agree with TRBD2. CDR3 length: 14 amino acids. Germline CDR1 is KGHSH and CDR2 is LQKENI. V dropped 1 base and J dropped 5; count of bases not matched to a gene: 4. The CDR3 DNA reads TGTGCCAGCTCACCACGGCCTAGCGGTGAGACCCAGTACTTC. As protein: CASSPRPSGETQYF.

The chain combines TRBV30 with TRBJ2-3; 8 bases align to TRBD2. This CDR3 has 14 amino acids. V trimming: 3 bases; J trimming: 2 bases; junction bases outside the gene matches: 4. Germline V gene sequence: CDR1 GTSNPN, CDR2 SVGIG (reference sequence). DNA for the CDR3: TGTGCCTGGAGCAGCGGGGGATCCACAGATACGCAGTATTTT. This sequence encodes CAWSSGGSTDTQYF.

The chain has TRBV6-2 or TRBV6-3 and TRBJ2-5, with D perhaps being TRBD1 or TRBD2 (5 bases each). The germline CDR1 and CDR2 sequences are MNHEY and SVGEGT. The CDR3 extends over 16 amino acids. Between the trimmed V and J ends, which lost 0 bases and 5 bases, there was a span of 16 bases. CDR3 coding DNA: TGTGCCAGCAGTTACTCGATCGGGGCGGACGGGGAGACCCAGTACTTC. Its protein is CASSYSIGADGETQYF.

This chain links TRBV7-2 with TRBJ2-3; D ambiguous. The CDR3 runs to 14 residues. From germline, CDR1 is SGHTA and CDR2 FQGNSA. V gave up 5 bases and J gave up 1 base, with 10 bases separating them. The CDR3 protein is CASSQAVGTDTQYF. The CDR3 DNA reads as TGTGCCAGCAGCCAGGCAGTTGGCACAGATACGCAGTATTTT.

DNA of the CDR3: TGCAGCGTTGACAGACAGACTAACTATGGCTACACCTTC. It yields the protein CSVDRQTNYGYTF. V is TRBV29-1 and J is TRBJ1-2, with D perhaps TRBD1 (5 bases). The CDR3 has 13 amino acids. V was trimmed by 3 bases and J by 0 bases, leaving 8 bases between them. CDR1 and CDR2 (germline): SQVTM, ANQGSEA.

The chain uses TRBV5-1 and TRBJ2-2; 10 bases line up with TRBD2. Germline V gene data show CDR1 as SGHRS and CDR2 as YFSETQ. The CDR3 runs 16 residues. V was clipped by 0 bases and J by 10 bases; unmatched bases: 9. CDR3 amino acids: CASSLGASGGRVELFF. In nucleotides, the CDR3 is TGCGCCAGCAGCTTGGGGGCTAGCGGGGGCCGCGTGGAGCTGTTTTTT.

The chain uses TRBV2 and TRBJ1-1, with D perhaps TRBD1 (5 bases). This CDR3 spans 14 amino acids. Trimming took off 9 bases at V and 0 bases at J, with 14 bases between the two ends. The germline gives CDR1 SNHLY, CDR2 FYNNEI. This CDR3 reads CARINMGVNTEAFF. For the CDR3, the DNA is TGTGCCAGAATTAATATGGGGGTGAACACTGAAGCTTTCTTT.

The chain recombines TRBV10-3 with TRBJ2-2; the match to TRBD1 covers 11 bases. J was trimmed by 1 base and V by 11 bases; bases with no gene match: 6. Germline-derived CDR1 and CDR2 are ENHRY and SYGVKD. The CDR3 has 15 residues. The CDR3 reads CAVGGTGGNTGELFF. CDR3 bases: TGTGCCGTTGGGGGGACAGGGGGGAACACCGGGGAGCTGTTTTTT.

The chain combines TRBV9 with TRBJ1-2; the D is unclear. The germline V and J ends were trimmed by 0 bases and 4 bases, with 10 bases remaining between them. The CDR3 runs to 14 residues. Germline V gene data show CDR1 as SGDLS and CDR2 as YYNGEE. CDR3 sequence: CASSVDKGLYGYTF. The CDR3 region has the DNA TGTGCCAGCAGCGTAGATAAGGGCCTCTATGGCTACACCTTC. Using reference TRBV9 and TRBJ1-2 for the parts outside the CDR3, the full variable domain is DSGVTQTPKHLITATGQRVTLRCSPRSGDLSVYWYQQSLDQGLQFLIQYYNGEERAKGNILERFSAQQFPDLHSELNLSSLELGDSALYFCASSVDKGLYGYTFGSGTRLTVV.